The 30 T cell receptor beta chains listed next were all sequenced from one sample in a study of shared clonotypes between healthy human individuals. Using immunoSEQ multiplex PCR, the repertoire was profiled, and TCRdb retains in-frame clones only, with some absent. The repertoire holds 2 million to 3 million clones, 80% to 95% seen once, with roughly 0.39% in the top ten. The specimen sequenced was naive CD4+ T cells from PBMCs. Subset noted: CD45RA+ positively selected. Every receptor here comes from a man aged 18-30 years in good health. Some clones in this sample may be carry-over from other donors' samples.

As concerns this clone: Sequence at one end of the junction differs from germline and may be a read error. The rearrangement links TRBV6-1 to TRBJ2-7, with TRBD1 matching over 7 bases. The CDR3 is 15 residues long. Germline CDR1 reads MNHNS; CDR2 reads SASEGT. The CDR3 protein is CASREVWTGSYEQYF. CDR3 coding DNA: TGTGCCAGCAGGGAAGTGTGGACAGGCTCCTACGAGCAGTACTTC.

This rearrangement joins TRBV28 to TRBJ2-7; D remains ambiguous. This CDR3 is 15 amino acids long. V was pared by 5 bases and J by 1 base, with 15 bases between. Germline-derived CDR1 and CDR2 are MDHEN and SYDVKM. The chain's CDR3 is CASSPPSAMSYEQYF. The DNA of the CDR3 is TGTGCCAGCAGTCCCCCAAGTGCTATGTCCTACGAGCAGTACTTC.

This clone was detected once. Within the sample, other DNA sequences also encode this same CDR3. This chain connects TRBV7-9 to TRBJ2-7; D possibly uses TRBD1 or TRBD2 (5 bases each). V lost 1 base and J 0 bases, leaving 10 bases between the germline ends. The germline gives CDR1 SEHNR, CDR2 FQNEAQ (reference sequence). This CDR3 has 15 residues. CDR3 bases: TGTGCCAGCAGCTTAGTAGCAGGGAGCTCCTACGAGCAGTACTTC. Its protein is CASSLVAGSSYEQYF.

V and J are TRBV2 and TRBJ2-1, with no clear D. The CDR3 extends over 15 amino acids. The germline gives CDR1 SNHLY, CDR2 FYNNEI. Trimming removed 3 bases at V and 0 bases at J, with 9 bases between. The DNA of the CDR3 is TGTGCCAGCAGTGAGGGCTACCCCTCCTACAATGAGCAGTTCTTC. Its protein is CASSEGYPSYNEQFF.

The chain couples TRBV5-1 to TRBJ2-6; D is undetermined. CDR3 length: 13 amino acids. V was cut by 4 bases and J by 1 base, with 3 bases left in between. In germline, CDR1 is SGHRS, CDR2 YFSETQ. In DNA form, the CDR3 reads TGCGCCAGCAGCGCTTCTGGGGCCAACGTCCTGACTTTC. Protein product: CASSASGANVLTF. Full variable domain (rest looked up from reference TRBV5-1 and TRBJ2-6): KAGVTQTPRYLIKTRGQQVTLSCSPISGHRSVSWYQQTPGQGLQFLFEYFSETQRNKGNFPGRFSGRQFSNSRSEMNVSTLELGDSALYLCASSASGANVLTFGAGSRLTVL.

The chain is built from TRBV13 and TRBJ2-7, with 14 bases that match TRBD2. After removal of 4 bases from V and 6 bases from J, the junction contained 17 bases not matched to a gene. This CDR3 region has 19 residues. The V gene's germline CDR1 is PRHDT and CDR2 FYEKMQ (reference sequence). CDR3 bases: TGTGCCAGCAGCTCCTTCTTCGGGACTAGCGGGAGTTTAGCGTCCGAGCAGTACTTC. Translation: CASSSFFGTSGSLASEQYF.

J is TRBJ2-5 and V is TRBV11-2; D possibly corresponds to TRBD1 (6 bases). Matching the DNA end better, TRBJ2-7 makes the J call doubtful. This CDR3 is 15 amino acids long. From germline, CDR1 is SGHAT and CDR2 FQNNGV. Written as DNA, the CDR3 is TGTGCCAGCAGCTCCGGTGGGGGCCGAGCCTACGAGCAGTACTTC. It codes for CASSSGGGRAYEQYF.

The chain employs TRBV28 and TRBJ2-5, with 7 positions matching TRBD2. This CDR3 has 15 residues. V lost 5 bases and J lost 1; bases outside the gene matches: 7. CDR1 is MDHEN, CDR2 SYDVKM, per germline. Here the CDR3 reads CASSTRWEGQETQYF. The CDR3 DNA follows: TGTGCCAGCAGTACCAGGTGGGAGGGCCAAGAGACCCAGTACTTC.

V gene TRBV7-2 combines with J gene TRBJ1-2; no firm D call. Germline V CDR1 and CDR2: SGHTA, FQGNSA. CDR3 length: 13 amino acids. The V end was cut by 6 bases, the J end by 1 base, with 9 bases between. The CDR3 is CASRLDGNYGYTF. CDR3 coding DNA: TGTGCCAGCAGACTGGACGGTAACTATGGCTACACCTTC.

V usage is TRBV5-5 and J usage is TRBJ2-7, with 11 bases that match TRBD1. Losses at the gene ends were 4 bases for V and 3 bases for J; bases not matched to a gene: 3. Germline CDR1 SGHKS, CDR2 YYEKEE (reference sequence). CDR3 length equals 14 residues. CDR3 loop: CASSVGTGGYEQYF. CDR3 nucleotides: TGTGCCAGCAGCGTGGGGACAGGGGGCTACGAGCAGTACTTC.

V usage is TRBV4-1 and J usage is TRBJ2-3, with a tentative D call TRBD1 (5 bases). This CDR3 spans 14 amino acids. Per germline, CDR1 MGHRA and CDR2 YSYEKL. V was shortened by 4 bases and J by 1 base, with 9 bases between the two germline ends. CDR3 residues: CASSPIGGTDTQYF. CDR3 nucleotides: TGCGCCAGCAGCCCCATAGGGGGCACAGATACGCAGTATTTT.

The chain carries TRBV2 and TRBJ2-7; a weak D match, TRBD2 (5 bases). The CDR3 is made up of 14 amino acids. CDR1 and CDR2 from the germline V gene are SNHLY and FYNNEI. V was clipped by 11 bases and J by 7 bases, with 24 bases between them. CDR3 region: CASLPVGGLGEQYF. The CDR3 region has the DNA TGTGCCTCCCTCCCCGTAGGAGGCCTGGGTGAGCAGTACTTC.

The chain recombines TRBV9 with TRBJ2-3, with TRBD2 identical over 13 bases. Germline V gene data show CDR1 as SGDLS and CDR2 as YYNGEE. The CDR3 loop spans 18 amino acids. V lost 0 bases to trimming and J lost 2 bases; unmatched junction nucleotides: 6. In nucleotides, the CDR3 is TGTGCCAGCAGCGTAGCCCGGACTAGCGGGGGTAACACAGATACGCAGTATTTT. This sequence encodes CASSVARTSGGNTDTQYF. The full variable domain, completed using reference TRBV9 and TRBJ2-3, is DSGVTQTPKHLITATGQRVTLRCSPRSGDLSVYWYQQSLDQGLQFLIQYYNGEERAKGNILERFSAQQFPDLHSELNLSSLELGDSALYFCASSVARTSGGNTDTQYFGPGTRLTVL.

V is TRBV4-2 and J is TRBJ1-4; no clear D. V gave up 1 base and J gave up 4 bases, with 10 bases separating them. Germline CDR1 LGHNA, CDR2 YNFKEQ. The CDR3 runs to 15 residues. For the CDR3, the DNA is TGTGCCAGCAGCCAAGTACAGCAGCATAATGAAAAACTGTTTTTT. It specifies CASSQVQQHNEKLFF.

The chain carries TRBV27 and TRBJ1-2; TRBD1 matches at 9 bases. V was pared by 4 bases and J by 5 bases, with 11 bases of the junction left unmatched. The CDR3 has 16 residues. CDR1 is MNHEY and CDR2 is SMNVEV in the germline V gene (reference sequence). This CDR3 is CASSSIGTGRRYGYTF. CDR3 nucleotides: TGTGCCAGCAGTTCCATTGGGACAGGGAGGAGGTATGGCTACACCTTC.

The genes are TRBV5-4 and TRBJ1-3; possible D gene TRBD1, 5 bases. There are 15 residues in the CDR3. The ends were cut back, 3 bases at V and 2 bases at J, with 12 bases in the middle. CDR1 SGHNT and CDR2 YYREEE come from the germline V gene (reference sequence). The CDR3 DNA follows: TGTGCCAGCAGCTCGGGGACGGCTGCTGGAAACACCATATATTTT. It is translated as CASSSGTAAGNTIYF.

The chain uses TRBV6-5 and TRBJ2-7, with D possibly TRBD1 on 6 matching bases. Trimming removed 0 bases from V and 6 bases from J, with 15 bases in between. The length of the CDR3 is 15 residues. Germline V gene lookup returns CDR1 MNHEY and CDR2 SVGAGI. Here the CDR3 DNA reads TGTGCCAGCAGTTACTCGAGCAGGGGTGCTGGCGAGCAGTACTTC. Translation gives CASSYSSRGAGEQYF.

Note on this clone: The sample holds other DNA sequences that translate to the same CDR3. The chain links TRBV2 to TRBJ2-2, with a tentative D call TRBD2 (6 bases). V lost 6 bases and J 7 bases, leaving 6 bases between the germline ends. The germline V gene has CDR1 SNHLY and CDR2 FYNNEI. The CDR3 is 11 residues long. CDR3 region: CASSGSGELFF. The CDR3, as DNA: TGTGCCAGCAGCGGGAGCGGGGAGCTGTTTTTT.

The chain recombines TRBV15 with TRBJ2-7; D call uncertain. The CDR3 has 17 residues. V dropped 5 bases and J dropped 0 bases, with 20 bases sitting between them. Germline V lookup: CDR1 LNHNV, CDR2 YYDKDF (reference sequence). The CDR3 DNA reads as TGTGCCACCAGCCGGTCCTCCGGAATGGAATCCTCCTACGAGCAGTACTTC. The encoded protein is CATSRSSGMESSYEQYF.

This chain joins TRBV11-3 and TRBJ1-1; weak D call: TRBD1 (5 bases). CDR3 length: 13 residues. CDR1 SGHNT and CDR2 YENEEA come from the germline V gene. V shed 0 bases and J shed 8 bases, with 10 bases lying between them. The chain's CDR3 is CASSLDGRQEAFF. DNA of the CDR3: TGTGCCAGCAGCTTAGACGGACGACAGGAAGCTTTCTTT. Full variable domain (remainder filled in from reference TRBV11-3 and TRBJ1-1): EAGVVQSPRYKIIEKKQPVAFWCNPISGHNTLYWYLQNLGQGPELLIRYENEEAVDDSQLPKDRFSAERLKGVDSTLKIQPAELGDSAVYLCASSLDGRQEAFFGQGTRLTVV.

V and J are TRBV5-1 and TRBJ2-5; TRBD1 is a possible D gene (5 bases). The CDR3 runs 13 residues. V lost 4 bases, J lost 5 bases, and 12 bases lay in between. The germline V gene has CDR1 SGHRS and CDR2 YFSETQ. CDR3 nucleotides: TGCGCCAGCAGCCAGTTGGGGCCCGAGACCCAGTACTTC. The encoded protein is CASSQLGPETQYF.

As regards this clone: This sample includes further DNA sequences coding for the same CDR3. CDR3 sequence: CASSFAGQETQYF. DNA of the CDR3: TGTGCCAGCAGTTTTGCAGGGCAAGAGACCCAGTACTTC. The chain carries TRBV27 and TRBJ2-5; TRBD1 is a possible D gene (5 bases). The CDR3 totals 13 residues. Germline assignment: CDR1 MNHEY and CDR2 SMNVEV (reference sequence). V shed 3 bases and J shed 2 bases, with 7 bases lying between them.

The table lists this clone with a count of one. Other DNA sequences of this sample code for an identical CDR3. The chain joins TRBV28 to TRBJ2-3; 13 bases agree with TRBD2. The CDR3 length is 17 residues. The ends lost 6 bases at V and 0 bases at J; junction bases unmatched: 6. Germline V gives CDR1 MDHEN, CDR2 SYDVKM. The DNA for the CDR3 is TGTGCCAGCAGCTCCGGGACTAGCGGGATTAGCACAGATACGCAGTATTTT. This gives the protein CASSSGTSGISTDTQYF.

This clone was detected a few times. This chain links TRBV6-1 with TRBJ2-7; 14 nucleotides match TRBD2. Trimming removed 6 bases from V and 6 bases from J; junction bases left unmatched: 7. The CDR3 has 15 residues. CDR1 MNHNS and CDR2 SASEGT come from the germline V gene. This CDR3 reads CASRQKGLAGAEQYF. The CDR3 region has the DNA TGTGCCAGCAGGCAAAAGGGACTAGCGGGAGCCGAGCAGTACTTC.

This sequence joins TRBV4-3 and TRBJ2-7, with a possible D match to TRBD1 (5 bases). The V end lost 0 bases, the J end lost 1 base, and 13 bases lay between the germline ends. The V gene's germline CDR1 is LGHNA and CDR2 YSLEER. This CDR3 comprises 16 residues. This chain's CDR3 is CASSQEGAGWSYEQYF. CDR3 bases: TGCGCCAGCAGCCAAGAAGGAGCAGGGTGGTCCTACGAGCAGTACTTC.

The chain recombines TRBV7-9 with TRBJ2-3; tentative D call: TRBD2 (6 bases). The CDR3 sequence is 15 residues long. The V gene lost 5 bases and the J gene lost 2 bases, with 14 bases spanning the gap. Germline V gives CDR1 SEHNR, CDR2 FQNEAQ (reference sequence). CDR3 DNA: TGTGCCAGCAGCCCTATGGGGGGATTCACAGATACGCAGTATTTT. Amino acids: CASSPMGGFTDTQYF.

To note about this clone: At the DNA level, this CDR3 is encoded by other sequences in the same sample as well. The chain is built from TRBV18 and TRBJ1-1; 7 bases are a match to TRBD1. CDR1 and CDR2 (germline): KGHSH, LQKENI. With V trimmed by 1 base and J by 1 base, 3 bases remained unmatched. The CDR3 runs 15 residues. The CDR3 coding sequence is TGTGCCAGCTCACCACGGACAGGATCGAACACTGAAGCTTTCTTT. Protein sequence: CASSPRTGSNTEAFF.

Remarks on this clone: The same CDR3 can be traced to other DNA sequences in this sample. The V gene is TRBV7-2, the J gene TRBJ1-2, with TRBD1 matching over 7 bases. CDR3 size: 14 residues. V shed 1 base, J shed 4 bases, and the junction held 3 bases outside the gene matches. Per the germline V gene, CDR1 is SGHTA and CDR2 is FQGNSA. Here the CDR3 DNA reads TGTGCCAGCAGCTTAGGGCAGGGGGGCTATGGCTACACCTTC. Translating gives CASSLGQGGYGYTF.

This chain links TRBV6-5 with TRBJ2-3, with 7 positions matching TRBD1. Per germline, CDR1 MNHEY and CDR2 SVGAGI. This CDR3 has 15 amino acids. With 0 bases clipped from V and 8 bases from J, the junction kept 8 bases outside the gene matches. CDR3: CASSYSMTGKSTQYF. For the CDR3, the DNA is TGTGCCAGCAGTTACTCGATGACAGGGAAGAGTACGCAGTATTTT.

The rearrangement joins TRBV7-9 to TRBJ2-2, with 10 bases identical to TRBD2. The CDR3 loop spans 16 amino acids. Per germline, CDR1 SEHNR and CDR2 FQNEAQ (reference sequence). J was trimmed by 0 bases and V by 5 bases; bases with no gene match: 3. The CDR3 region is CASSPLAGSNTGELFF. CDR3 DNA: TGTGCCAGCAGCCCACTAGCGGGATCGAACACCGGGGAGCTGTTTTTT.